This TCR beta chain was profiled in a study of beta chain features in type 1 diabetes. Study-level points and caveats: The naive, central memory and Treg TCRB repertoires of patients appeared to be more similar to one another than those of healthy donors. Type 1 diabetes patients showed a moderate but significant shortening of TCRB CDR3s in all four CD4+ subsets.

In this sample, this clone turned up a few times. Its specificity is not known. Expressed TCRB transcripts were sequenced because the entire RNA isolate underwent reverse transcription. Sequenced by immunoSEQ multiplex PCR; TCRdb stores in-frame clones only, minus some. The sample consists of more than 200,000 clones, roughly 16% of them appearing once. With V trimmed by 8 bases and J by 7 bases, 10 bases remained unmatched. The germline gives CDR1 SEHNR, CDR2 FQNEAQ (reference sequence). The CDR3 totals 13 residues. Donors underwent one heparinised blood draw, 100 to 150 mL on average. The specimen sequenced was naive CD4+ T cells from blood. The receptor's source is a man aged 25-40 years with type 1 diabetes. The chain joins TRBV7-9 to TRBJ1-1; 7 bases fit TRBD1. The CDR3 spells CASGLRQGVEAFF. Written as DNA, the CDR3 is TGTGCCAGCGGGCTGCGGCAGGGGGTTGAAGCTTTCTTT.